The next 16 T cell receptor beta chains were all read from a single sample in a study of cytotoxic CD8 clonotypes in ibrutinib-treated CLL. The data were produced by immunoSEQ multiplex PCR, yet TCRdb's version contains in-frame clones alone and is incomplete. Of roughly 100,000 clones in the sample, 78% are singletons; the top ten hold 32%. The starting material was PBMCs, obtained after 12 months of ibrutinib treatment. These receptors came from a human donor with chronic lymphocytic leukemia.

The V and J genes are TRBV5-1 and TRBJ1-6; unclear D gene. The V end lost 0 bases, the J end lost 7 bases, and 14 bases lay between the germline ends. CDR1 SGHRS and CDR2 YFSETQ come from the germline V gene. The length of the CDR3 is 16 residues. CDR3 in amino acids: CASSLDLGGNNSPLHF. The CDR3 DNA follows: TGCGCCAGCAGCTTGGACTTGGGAGGGAACAATTCACCCCTCCACTTT.

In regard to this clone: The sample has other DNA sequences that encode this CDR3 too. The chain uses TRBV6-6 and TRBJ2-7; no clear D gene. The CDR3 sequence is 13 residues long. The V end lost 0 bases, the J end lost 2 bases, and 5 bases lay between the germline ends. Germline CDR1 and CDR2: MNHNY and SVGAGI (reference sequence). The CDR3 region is CASSYSRTYEQYF. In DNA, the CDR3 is TGTGCCAGCAGTTACTCCAGGACCTACGAGCAGTACTTC.

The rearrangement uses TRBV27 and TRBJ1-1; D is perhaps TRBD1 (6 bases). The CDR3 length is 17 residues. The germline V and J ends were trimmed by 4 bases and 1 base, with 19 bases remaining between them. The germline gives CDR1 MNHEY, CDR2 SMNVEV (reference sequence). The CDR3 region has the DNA TGTGCCAGCAGTTCGCCTACCGGGGGCGGAAGGAACACTGAAGCTTTCTTT. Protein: CASSSPTGGGRNTEAFF.

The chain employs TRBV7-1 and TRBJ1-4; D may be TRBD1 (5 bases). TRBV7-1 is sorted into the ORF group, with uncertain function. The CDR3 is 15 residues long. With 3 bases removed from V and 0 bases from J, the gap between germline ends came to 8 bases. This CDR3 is CASSSRQSTNEKLFF. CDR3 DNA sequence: TGTGCCAGCAGCTCGAGACAGTCAACTAATGAAAAACTGTTTTTT.

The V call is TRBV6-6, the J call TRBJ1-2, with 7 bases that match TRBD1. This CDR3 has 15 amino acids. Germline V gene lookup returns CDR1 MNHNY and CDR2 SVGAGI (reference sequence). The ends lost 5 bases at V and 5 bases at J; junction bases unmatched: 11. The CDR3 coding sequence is TGTGCCAGCAGTCCCCGCCCTAGACAGGGTTATGGCTACACCTTC. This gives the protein CASSPRPRQGYGYTF.

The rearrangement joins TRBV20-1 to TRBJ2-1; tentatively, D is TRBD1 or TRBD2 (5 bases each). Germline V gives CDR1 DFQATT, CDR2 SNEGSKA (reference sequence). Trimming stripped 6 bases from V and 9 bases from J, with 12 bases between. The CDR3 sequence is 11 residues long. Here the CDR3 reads CSARARGEQFF. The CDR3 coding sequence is TGCAGTGCCAGGGCGAGGGGTGAGCAGTTCTTC.

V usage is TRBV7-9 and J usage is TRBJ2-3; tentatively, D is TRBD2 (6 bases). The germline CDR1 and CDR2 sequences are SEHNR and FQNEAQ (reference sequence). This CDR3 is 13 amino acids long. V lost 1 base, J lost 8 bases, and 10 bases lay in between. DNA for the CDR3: TGTGCCAGCAGCTTAGTCGGGGGAGCTACGCAGTATTTT. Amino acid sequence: CASSLVGGATQYF.

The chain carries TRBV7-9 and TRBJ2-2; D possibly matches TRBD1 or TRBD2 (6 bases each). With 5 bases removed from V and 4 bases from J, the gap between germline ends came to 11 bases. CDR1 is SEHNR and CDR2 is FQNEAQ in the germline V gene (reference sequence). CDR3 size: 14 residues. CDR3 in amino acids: CASSPGEVTGELFF. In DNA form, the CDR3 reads TGTGCCAGCAGCCCAGGGGAGGTCACCGGGGAGCTGTTTTTT. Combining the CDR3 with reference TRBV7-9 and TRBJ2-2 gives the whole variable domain DTGVSQNPRHKITKRGQNVTFRCDPISEHNRLYWYRQTLGQGPEFLTYFQNEAQLEKSRLLSDRFSAERPKGSFSTLEIQRTEQGDSAMYLCASSPGEVTGELFFGEGSRLTVL.

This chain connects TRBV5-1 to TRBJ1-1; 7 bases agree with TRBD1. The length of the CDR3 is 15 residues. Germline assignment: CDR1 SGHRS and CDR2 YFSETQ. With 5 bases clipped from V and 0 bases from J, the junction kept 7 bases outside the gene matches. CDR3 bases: TGCGCCAGCAGTAAGCAGGGGGTCATGAACACTGAAGCTTTCTTT. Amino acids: CASSKQGVMNTEAFF.

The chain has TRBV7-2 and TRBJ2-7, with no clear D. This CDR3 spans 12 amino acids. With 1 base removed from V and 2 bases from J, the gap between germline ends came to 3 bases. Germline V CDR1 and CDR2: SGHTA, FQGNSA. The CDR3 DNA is TGTGCCAGCAGCTTAGACCCCTACGAGCAGTACTTC. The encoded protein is CASSLDPYEQYF.

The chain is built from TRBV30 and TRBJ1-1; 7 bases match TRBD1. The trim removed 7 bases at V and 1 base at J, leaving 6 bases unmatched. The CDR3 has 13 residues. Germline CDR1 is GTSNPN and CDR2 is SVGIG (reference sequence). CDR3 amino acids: CASTDRRNTEAFF. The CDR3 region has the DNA TGTGCCTCCACGGACAGGAGGAACACTGAAGCTTTCTTT.

CDR3 coding DNA: TGTGCCAGCAGACCTTACGGGCCCTGGGAATCCTACGAGCAGTACTTC. Translation gives CASRPYGPWESYEQYF. J is TRBJ2-7 and V is TRBV11-2; D unresolved. Germline CDR1 SGHAT, CDR2 FQNNGV. Trimming removed 6 bases at V and 1 base at J, with 19 bases between. CDR3 length: 16 amino acids. Looking up the rest from reference TRBV11-2 and TRBJ2-7 gives the full variable domain: EAGVAQSPRYKIIEKRQSVAFWCNPISGHATLYWYQQILGQGPKLLIQFQNNGVVDDSQLPKDRFSAERLKGVDSTLKIQPAKLEDSAVYLCASRPYGPWESYEQYFGPGTRLTVT.

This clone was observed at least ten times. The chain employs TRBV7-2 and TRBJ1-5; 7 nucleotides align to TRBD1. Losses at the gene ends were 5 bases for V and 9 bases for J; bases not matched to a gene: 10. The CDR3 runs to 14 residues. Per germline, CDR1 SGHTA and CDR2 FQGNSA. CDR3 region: CASSETGSQRPQHF. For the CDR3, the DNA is TGTGCCAGCAGCGAGACAGGGAGCCAGCGGCCCCAGCATTTT.

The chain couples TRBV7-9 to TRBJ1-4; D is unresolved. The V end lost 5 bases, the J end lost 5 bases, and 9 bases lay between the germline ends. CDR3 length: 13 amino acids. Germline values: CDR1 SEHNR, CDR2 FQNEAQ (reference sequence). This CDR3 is CASSQRRNEKLFF. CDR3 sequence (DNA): TGTGCCAGCAGCCAGAGGAGAAATGAAAAACTGTTTTTT.

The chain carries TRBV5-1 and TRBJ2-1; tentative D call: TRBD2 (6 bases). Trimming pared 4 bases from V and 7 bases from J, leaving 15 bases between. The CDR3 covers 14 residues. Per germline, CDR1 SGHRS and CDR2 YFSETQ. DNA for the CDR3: TGCGCCAGCAGCCCCGGGACTGATTTTAATGAGCAGTTCTTC. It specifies CASSPGTDFNEQFF.

The CDR3 DNA follows: TGTGCCAGCAGAGGGACAGGGAACACCGGGGAGCTGTTTTTT. Amino acids: CASRGTGNTGELFF. The V gene is TRBV7-3, the J gene TRBJ2-2, with TRBD1 identical over 8 bases. CDR1 is SGHTA, CDR2 FQGTGA, per germline. V lost 6 bases to trimming and J lost 1 base; unmatched junction nucleotides: 1. The CDR3 length is 14 residues.